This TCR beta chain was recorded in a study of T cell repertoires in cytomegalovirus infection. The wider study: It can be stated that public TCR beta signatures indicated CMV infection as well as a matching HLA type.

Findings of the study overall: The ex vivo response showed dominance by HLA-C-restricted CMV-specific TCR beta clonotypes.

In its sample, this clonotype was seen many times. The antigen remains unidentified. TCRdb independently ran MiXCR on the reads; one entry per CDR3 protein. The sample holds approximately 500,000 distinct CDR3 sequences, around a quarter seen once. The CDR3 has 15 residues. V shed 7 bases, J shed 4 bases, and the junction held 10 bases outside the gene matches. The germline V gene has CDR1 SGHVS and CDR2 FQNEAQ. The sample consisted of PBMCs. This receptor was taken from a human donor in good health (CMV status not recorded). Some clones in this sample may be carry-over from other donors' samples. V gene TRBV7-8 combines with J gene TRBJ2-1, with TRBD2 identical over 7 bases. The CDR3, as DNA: TGTGCCAGCACCGAGGCGGGAGTCAGTTACAATGAGCAGTTCTTC. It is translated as CASTEAGVSYNEQFF.